The 8 T cell receptor beta chains in this list originate from one sample, sequenced in a study of T cell repertoires in ileal Crohn's disease. Time point described: neoterminal ileum biopsy at postoperative endoscopy, about 6 months after surgery. Method: immunoSEQ multiplex PCR; TCRdb's copy keeps in-frame clones and lacks some. The table has a few thousand clones, 69% seen once; the top ten hold 15% to 25%. The sample taken for sequencing was ileal tissue. Every receptor here comes from an adult with Crohn's disease.

The V and J genes are TRBV6-6 and TRBJ1-3; D not certain. CDR1 and CDR2 (germline): MNHNY, SVGAGI (reference sequence). Trimming left V 2 bases short and J 0 bases short, with 11 bases between. This CDR3 region has 16 residues. The CDR3 DNA sequence: TGTGCCAGCAGTTACGGCCCGGACTACTCTGGAAACACCATATATTTT. As protein: CASSYGPDYSGNTIYF.

On this clone itself: This CDR3 is also generated by other DNA sequences in the sample. V and J are TRBV5-4 and TRBJ2-1, with D perhaps TRBD2 (6 bases). Trimming removed 2 bases at V and 1 base at J, with 7 bases between. Germline CDR1 is SGHNT and CDR2 is YYREEE (reference sequence). The CDR3 has 14 residues. In DNA form, the CDR3 reads TGTGCCAGCAGCTTTAGCGGTTCCTACAATGAGCAGTTCTTC. Translation gives CASSFSGSYNEQFF. The whole variable domain, remainder taken from reference TRBV5-4 and TRBJ2-1, is ETGVTQSPTHLIKTRGQQVTLRCSSQSGHNTVSWYQQALGQGPQFIFQYYREEENGRGNFPPRFSGLQFPNYSSELNVNALELDDSALYLCASSFSGSYNEQFFGPGTRLTVL.

The chain recombines TRBV25-1 with TRBJ2-7; D perhaps matches TRBD1 (7 bases). Germline loops: CDR1 MGHDK, CDR2 SYGVNS. CDR3 length: 15 residues. Trimming pared 1 base from V and 5 bases from J, leaving 15 bases between. This CDR3 reads CASSESFRGVDEQYF. The CDR3 DNA sequence: TGTGCCAGCAGTGAATCCTTCAGGGGGGTCGACGAGCAGTACTTC.

There are a few counts of this clone. The chain carries TRBV19 and TRBJ1-5; D is undetermined. V lost 3 bases and J lost 0, with 6 bases in between. The CDR3 sequence is 14 residues long. Germline CDR1 reads LNHDA; CDR2 reads SQIVND (reference sequence). CDR3 in DNA: TGTGCCAGTAGTATCCAGATTAGCAATCAGCCCCAGCATTTT. As protein: CASSIQISNQPQHF.

DNA for the CDR3: TGTGCCAGTAGTCCGACAGGGATCCCCTACGAGCAGTACTTC. Protein product: CASSPTGIPYEQYF. The chain recombines TRBV19 with TRBJ2-7; TRBD1 matches 7 bases. The trim removed 5 bases at V and 2 bases at J, leaving 6 bases unmatched. Germline CDR1 is LNHDA and CDR2 is SQIVND (reference sequence). CDR3 length equals 14 residues.

This clone was recorded only once. This chain joins TRBV5-1 and TRBJ2-1, with a weak D call TRBD2 (5 bases). Trimming cost V 0 bases and J 4 bases, with 8 bases left between them. The CDR3 spans 14 residues. In germline, CDR1 is SGHRS, CDR2 YFSETQ. The CDR3 region has the DNA TGCGCCAGCAGCTTGGGAGGAGGTTACAATGAGCAGTTCTTC. Its translation is CASSLGGGYNEQFF.

The chain couples TRBV5-4 to TRBJ1-6; no clear D gene. Trimming left V 4 bases short and J 8 bases short, with 13 bases between. The germline CDR1 and CDR2 sequences are SGHNT and YYREEE (reference sequence). The CDR3 length is 14 residues. The CDR3 DNA follows: TGTGCCAGCAGCGGGTCGGGATCCCATTCACCCCTCCACTTT. It specifies CASSGSGSHSPLHF.

The chain combines TRBV6-4 with TRBJ2-3; possibly TRBD2 for D (5 bases). CDR1 is MRHNA, CDR2 SNTAGT, per germline. Trimming shortened V by 4 bases and J by 2 bases, and 10 bases separated the two germline ends. The CDR3 has 14 residues. The CDR3 coding sequence is TGTGCCAGCAGTGCCCGGGGATTCACAGATACGCAGTATTTT. It yields the protein CASSARGFTDTQYF.